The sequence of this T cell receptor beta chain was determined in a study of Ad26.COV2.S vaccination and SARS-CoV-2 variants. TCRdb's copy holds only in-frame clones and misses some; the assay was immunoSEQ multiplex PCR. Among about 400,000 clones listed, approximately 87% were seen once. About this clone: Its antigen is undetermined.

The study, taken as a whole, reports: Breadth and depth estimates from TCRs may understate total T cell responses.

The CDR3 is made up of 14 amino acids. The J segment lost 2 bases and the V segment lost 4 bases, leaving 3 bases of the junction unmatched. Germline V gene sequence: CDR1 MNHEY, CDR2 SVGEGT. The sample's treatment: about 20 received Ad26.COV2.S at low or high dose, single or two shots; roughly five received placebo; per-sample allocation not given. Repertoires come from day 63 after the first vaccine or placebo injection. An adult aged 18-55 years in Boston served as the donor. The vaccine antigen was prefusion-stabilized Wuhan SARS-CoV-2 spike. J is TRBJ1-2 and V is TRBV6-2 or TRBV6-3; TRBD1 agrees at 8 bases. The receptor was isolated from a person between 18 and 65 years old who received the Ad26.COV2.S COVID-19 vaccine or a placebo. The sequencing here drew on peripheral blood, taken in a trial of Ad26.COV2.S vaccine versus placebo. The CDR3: CASSSRQGNYGYTF. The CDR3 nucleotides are TGTGCCAGCAGTTCGCGACAGGGGAACTATGGCTACACCTTC.